Below, 26 T cell receptor beta chains from the same sample are listed, as sequenced in a study of post-analysis software for immune sequencing data. Whole-study findings and limits: With TRBV5-6, TRBV5-1 and TRBV20-1 included, about five TRBV segments were more frequent in patients than in controls.

Their target antigens are unknown. Prepared libraries of TCR beta cDNA carried unique molecular identifiers. MiXCR, run by TCRdb on the PCR reads, gives a single entry per CDR3 protein. The table lists over 300,000 distinct CDR3 sequences, 30% to 45% of them singletons. Material for sequencing was blood. These receptor sequences come from a girl aged 5-17 years with multiple sclerosis.

Many counts were recorded for this clonotype. The genes are TRBV7-8 and TRBJ2-7, with D unclear. CDR1 is SGHVS, CDR2 FQNEAQ, per germline. Trimming shortened V by 7 bases and J by 0 bases, and 13 bases separated the two germline ends. This CDR3 comprises 14 residues. CDR3 sequence reads: CASKTRANSYEQYF. The CDR3, as DNA: TGTGCCAGCAAAACCCGGGCCAACTCCTACGAGCAGTACTTC.

The chain uses TRBV20-1 and TRBJ2-7; 9 bases line up with TRBD1. V lost 1 base to trimming and J lost 3 bases; unmatched junction nucleotides: 4. The CDR3 covers 14 residues. Germline V CDR1 and CDR2: DFQATT, SNEGSKA (reference sequence). CDR3 sequence (DNA): TGCAGTGCTAGAGCGGACAGGGGAAGCTACGAGCAGTACTTC. Translated: CSARADRGSYEQYF.

This clonotype was picked up a small number of times. The V gene is TRBV7-9, the J gene TRBJ2-1, with D possibly TRBD2 on 7 matching bases. CDR3 size: 14 residues. Germline lookup yields CDR1 SEHNR and CDR2 FQNEAQ (reference sequence). V lost 8 bases to trimming and J lost 1 base, with 12 bases between them. The CDR3 region has the DNA TGTGCCAGCGGGGGGGCCGATTCCTACAATGAGCAGTTCTTC. Protein sequence: CASGGADSYNEQFF.

V gene TRBV5-1 combines with J gene TRBJ2-4; D unclear. V shed 4 bases and J shed 0 bases, with 14 bases lying between them. CDR3 length: 16 amino acids. Germline V CDR1 and CDR2: SGHRS, YFSETQ. This CDR3 reads CASSPGRSLAKNIQYF. The CDR3 bases are TGCGCCAGCAGCCCCGGACGGAGTCTAGCCAAAAACATTCAGTACTTC.

This clonotype was counted a few times. The rearrangement uses TRBV3-1 and TRBJ2-1, with D tentatively TRBD1 (6 bases). Germline V gene sequence: CDR1 LGHDT, CDR2 YNNKEL (reference sequence). Between the trimmed V and J ends, which lost 4 bases and 4 bases, there was a span of 17 bases. The CDR3 has 16 residues. The CDR3 nucleotides read TGTGCCAGCAGCCCCACAATGGTGCAGGGGTACAATGAGCAGTTCTTC. Translated, it gives CASSPTMVQGYNEQFF.

The chain is built from TRBV29-1 and TRBJ2-2, with TRBD2 as a possible D gene (6 bases). The V and J ends lost 7 bases and 7 bases respectively, with 10 bases between them. The CDR3 has 11 residues. Per the germline V gene, CDR1 is SQVTM and CDR2 is ANQGSEA. This CDR3 is CSGGDGGELFF. CDR3 coding DNA: TGCAGCGGGGGGGACGGCGGGGAGCTGTTTTTT.

This chain uses TRBV12-3 or TRBV12-4 with TRBJ1-1, with D perhaps TRBD1 (6 bases). This CDR3 is 15 amino acids long. Trimming took off 5 bases at V and 1 base at J, with 14 bases between the two ends. The CDR3: CASSLPGGRNTEAFF. CDR3 DNA sequence: TGTGCCAGCAGTCTCCCGGGGGGCAGGAACACTGAAGCTTTCTTT.

The chain couples TRBV6-6 to TRBJ2-1; TRBD2 aligns across 11 bases. Germline V gene lookup returns CDR1 MNHNY and CDR2 SVGAGI (reference sequence). Germline trimming cut 6 bases from V and 4 bases from J; bases unmatched to any gene: 11. The CDR3 is made up of 17 amino acids. CDR3 nucleotide sequence: TGTGCCAGCAGCCCCCCTGTAGCGGGGGGGACTTACAATGAGCAGTTCTTC. As protein: CASSPPVAGGTYNEQFF.

This chain joins TRBV4-2 and TRBJ2-7; D is uncertain. Germline V CDR1 and CDR2: LGHNA, YNFKEQ. This CDR3 contains 15 residues. Between the trimmed V and J ends, which lost 2 bases and 0 bases, there was a span of 11 bases. This CDR3 reads CASSQFEYGSYEQYF. CDR3 coding DNA: TGTGCCAGCAGCCAATTTGAATATGGCTCCTACGAGCAGTACTTC.

The chain links TRBV6-6 to TRBJ1-2; no definite D call. The CDR3 has 16 amino acids. V lost 0 bases and J lost 3, with 14 bases in between. From germline, CDR1 is MNHNY and CDR2 SVGAGI (reference sequence). CDR3 region: CASSYSTGFRDYGYTF. CDR3 bases: TGTGCCAGCAGTTACTCGACCGGGTTTCGTGACTATGGCTACACCTTC.

The chain uses TRBV7-2 and TRBJ2-7; 9 positions match TRBD1. Trimming took 1 base from V and 6 from J; bases not matched to a gene: 7. Germline V gene lookup returns CDR1 SGHTA and CDR2 FQGNSA. The CDR3 runs 15 residues. The CDR3 is CASSLDRQGVAEQYF. CDR3 sequence (DNA): TGTGCCAGCAGCTTAGATAGACAGGGGGTGGCCGAGCAGTACTTC.

This clonotype occurred a few times. The V and J genes are TRBV27 and TRBJ1-1; D unresolved. Germline CDR1 is MNHEY and CDR2 is SMNVEV (reference sequence). The CDR3 is 14 residues long. The V gene lost 1 base and the J gene lost 4 bases, with 10 bases spanning the gap. The CDR3 here is CASSLLTKGTEAFF. For the CDR3, the DNA is TGTGCCAGCAGTTTATTAACGAAGGGCACTGAAGCTTTCTTT.

The V gene is TRBV12-3 or TRBV12-4, the J gene TRBJ2-3; the D is unclear. The CDR3 runs to 12 residues. Trimming took 6 bases from V and 1 from J, leaving 5 bases between them. This chain's CDR3 is CASSSRTDTQYF. In DNA, the CDR3 is TGTGCCAGCAGCAGTCGCACAGATACGCAGTATTTT.

This clonotype was counted only a few times. The J gene is TRBJ2-3, the V gene TRBV27; D is tentatively TRBD1 or TRBD2 (5 bases each). V was pared by 8 bases and J by 6 bases, with 15 bases between. Germline V CDR1 and CDR2: MNHEY, SMNVEV (reference sequence). This CDR3 contains 13 residues. CDR3 sequence (DNA): TGTGCCAGCGGGGGAACCCTGAGGGATACGCAGTATTTT. Protein product: CASGGTLRDTQYF.

This chain links TRBV7-9 with TRBJ1-1; D perhaps matches TRBD1 (5 bases). Germline V CDR1 and CDR2: SEHNR, FQNEAQ (reference sequence). V was clipped by 1 base and J by 6 bases, with 18 bases between them. The CDR3 consists of 16 residues. This CDR3 reads CASSLDGAAQRAEAFF. CDR3 coding DNA: TGTGCCAGCAGCTTAGACGGGGCCGCCCAACGGGCTGAAGCTTTCTTT.

Comments on this clonotype: One end of the junction fails to match germline, which may point to a read error. The genes are TRBV12-3 or TRBV12-4 and TRBJ1-2; TRBD1 might be the D (6 bases). The CDR3 is 13 residues long. The CDR3 is CAGSSWDTTGYTF. CDR3 sequence (DNA): TGTGCCGGCAGTTCCTGGGACACCACTGGCTACACCTTC.

The chain uses TRBV13 and TRBJ2-5, with TRBD1 matching over 9 bases. Near its end, the DNA agrees better with TRBJ2-7, so the J call may be wrong. This CDR3 spans 16 amino acids. From germline, CDR1 is PRHDT and CDR2 FYEKMQ (reference sequence). CDR3 sequence: CASSLRGDRVSYEQYF. DNA of the CDR3: TGTGCCAGCAGCTTGAGGGGGGACAGGGTTAGCTACGAGCAGTACTTC.

The chain has TRBV7-3 and TRBJ2-3; TRBD2 is a possible D gene (5 bases). The CDR3 has 13 amino acids. The germline V gene has CDR1 SGHTA and CDR2 FQGTGA. V was cut by 1 base and J by 6 bases, with 8 bases left in between. CDR3 loop: CASSLKGSDTQYF. The CDR3 coding sequence is TGTGCCAGCAGCTTAAAAGGGAGCGATACGCAGTATTTT.

This clonotype was seen many times. A junction end diverges from the germline sequence, so it may reflect a read error. V gene TRBV12-3 or TRBV12-4 combines with J gene TRBJ2-5; D remains ambiguous. The length of the CDR3 is 12 residues. CDR3 bases: TGCGCCAGCAGCTTGACCGAAGAGACCCAGTACTTC. This codes for CASSLTEETQYF.

The V gene is TRBV20-1, the J gene TRBJ1-1; D ambiguous. V shed 3 bases and J shed 4 bases, with 15 bases lying between them. Germline V CDR1 and CDR2: DFQATT, SNEGSKA (reference sequence). The CDR3 extends over 14 amino acids. The CDR3 protein is CSASAAGSGTEAFF. Written as DNA, the CDR3 is TGCAGTGCTAGCGCCGCGGGGAGTGGCACTGAAGCTTTCTTT.

This clonotype was recorded at least ten times. This chain uses TRBV2 with TRBJ2-7, with 7 bases lining up with TRBD2. This CDR3 comprises 15 residues. CDR1 and CDR2 from the germline V gene are SNHLY and FYNNEI. Trimming removed 3 bases from V and 4 bases from J; junction bases left unmatched: 9. Here the CDR3 DNA reads TGTGCCAGCAGTGATAGCGGGTTTCGACAATACGAGCAGTACTTC. Its protein is CASSDSGFRQYEQYF.

The genes are TRBV6-5 and TRBJ1-1; D ambiguous. Germline V gene sequence: CDR1 MNHEY, CDR2 SVGAGI. The CDR3 totals 15 residues. Trimming cost V 0 bases and J 4 bases, with 12 bases left between them. CDR3 DNA: TGTGCCAGCAGTTACTCGCCCGTGGGTGTCACTGAAGCTTTCTTT. This gives the protein CASSYSPVGVTEAFF.

This clonotype was seen a few times. This chain connects TRBV21-1 to TRBJ1-2. TRBV21-1 is noted as a pseudogene. The CDR3 runs to 18 residues. CDR3 region: CASSYYLTSGPMLYGYTF. Written as DNA, the CDR3 is TGTGCCAGCAGCTATTACCTGACTTCTGGTCCTATGCTCTATGGCTACACCTTC.

A few counts support this clonotype. The V and J genes are TRBV6-1 and TRBJ1-5; D may be TRBD1 (6 bases). The CDR3 length is 14 residues. The ends were cut back, 5 bases at V and 10 bases at J, with 18 bases in the middle. CDR1 is MNHNS, CDR2 SASEGT, per germline. In DNA form, the CDR3 reads TGTGCCAGCAGTCCCCGTGGGGGCGGAGGACCCCAGCATTTT. Amino acid sequence: CASSPRGGGGPQHF.

The chain joins TRBV6-5 to TRBJ2-3, with D possibly being TRBD2 (6 bases). Germline V gene lookup returns CDR1 MNHEY and CDR2 SVGAGI. Trimming took off 2 bases at V and 0 bases at J, with 12 bases between the two ends. The CDR3 has 16 residues. The CDR3 loop reads CASSYEWGESTDTQYF. In nucleotides, the CDR3 is TGTGCCAGCAGTTACGAATGGGGGGAAAGCACAGATACGCAGTATTTT.

This clonotype was seen only a few times. The chain is built from TRBV7-2 and TRBJ2-3, with D hard to call. The germline gives CDR1 SGHTA, CDR2 FQGNSA. The ends were cut back, 6 bases at V and 1 base at J, with 11 bases in the middle. The CDR3 sequence is 14 residues long. CDR3 sequence (DNA): TGTGCCAGCAGTCCAGGAATTGGCACAGATACGCAGTATTTT. This gives the protein CASSPGIGTDTQYF.